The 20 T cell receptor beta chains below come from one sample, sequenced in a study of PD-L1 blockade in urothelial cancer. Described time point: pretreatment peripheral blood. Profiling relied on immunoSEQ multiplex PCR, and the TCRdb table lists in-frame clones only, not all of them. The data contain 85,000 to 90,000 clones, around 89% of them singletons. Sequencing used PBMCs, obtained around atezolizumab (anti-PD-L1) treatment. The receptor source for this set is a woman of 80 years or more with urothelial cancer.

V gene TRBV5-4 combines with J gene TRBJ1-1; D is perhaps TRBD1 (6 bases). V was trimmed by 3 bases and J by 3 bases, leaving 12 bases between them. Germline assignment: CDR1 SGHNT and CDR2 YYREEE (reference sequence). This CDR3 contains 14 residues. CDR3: CASSSTGFDTEAFF. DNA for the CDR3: TGTGCCAGCAGCTCTACAGGGTTCGACACTGAAGCTTTCTTT. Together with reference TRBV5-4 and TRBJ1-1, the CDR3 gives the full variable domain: ETGVTQSPTHLIKTRGQQVTLRCSSQSGHNTVSWYQQALGQGPQFIFQYYREEENGRGNFPPRFSGLQFPNYSSELNVNALELDDSALYLCASSSTGFDTEAFFGQGTRLTVV.

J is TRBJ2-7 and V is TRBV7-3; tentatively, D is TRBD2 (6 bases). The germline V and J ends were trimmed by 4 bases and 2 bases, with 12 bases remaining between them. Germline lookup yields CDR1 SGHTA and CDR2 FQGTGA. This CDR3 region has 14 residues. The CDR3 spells CASSSGGETYEQYF. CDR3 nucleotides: TGTGCCAGCAGCTCCGGCGGGGAGACCTACGAGCAGTACTTC.

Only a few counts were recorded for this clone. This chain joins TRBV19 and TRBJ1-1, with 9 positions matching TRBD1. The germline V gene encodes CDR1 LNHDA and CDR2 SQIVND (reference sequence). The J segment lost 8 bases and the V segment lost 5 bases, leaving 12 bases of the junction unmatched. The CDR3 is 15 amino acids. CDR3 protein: CASSSEGRTGAEAFF. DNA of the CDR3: TGTGCCAGTAGTTCCGAGGGTAGGACAGGGGCGGAAGCTTTCTTT.

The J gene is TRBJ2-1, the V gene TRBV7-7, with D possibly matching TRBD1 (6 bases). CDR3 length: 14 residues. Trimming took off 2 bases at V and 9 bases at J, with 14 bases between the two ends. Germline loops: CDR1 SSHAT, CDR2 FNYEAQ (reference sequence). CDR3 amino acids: CASSLTGSSGEQFF. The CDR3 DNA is TGTGCCAGCAGCTTAACAGGGAGTAGTGGTGAGCAGTTCTTC.

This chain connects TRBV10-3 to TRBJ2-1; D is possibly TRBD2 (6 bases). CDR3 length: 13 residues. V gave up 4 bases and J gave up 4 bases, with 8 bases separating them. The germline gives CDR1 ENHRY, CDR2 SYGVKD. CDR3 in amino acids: CAISAGAYNEQFF. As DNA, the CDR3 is TGTGCCATCAGTGCGGGAGCGTACAATGAGCAGTTCTTC.

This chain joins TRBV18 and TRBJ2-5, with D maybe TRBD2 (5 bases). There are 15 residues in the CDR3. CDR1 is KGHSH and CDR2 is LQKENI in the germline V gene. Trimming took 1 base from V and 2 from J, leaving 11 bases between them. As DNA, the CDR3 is TGTGCCAGCTCACCACAAGAGGGCGGTCAAGAGACCCAGTACTTC. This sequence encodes CASSPQEGGQETQYF.

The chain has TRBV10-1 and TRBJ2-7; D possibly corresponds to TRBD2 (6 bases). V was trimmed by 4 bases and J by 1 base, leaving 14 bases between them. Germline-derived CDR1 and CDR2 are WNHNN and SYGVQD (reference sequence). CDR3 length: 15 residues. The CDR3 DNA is TGCGCCAGCAGTGCGGGACTCCAGCATTCCTACGAGCAGTACTTC. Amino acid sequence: CASSAGLQHSYEQYF.

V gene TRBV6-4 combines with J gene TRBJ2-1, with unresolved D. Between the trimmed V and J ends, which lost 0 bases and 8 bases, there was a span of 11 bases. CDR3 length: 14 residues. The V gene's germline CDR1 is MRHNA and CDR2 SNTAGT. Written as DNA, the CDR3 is TGTGCCAGCAGTGACTCGAAGTGGTGGCATGAGCAGTTCTTC. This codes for CASSDSKWWHEQFF.

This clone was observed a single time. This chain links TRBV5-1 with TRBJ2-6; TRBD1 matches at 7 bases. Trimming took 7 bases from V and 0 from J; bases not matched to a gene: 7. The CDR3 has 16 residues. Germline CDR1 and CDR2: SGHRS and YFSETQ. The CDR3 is CASVWDRPSGANVLTF. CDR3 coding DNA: TGCGCCAGCGTTTGGGACAGACCCTCTGGGGCCAACGTCCTGACTTTC.

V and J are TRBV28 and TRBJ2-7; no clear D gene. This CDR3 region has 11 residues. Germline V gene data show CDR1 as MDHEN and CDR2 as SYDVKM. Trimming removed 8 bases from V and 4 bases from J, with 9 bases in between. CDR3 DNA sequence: TGTGCCAGCGAGGCTTCTTACGAGCAGTACTTC. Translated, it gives CASEASYEQYF.

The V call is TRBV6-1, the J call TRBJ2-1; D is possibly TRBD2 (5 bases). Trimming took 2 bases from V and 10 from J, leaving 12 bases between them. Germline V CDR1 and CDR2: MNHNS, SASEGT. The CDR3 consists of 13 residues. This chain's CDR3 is CASSELQRLEQFF. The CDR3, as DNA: TGTGCCAGCAGTGAATTACAGCGACTAGAGCAGTTCTTC.

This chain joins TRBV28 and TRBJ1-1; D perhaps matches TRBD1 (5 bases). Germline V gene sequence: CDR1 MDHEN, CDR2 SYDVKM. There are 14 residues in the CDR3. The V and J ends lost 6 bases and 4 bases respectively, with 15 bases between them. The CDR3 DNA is TGTGCCAGCAGGTTGACCGGGGGAGGCACTGAAGCTTTCTTT. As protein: CASRLTGGGTEAFF.

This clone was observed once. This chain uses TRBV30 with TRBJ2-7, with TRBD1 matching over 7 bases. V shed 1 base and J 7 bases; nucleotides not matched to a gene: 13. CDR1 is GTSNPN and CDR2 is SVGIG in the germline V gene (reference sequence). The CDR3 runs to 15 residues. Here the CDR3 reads CAWSGPKQGKKEQYF. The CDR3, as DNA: TGTGCCTGGAGTGGCCCAAAACAGGGGAAGAAAGAGCAGTACTTC.

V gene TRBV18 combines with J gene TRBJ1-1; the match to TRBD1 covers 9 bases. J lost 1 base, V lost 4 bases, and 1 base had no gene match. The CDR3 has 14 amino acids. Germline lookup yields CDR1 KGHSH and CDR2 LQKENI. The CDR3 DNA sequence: TGTGCCAGCTCACAGGACAGGGGGAACACTGAAGCTTTCTTT. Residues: CASSQDRGNTEAFF. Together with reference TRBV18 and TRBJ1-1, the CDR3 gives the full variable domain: NAGVMQNPRHLVRRRGQEARLRCSPMKGHSHVYWYRQLPEEGLKFMVYLQKENIIDESGMPKERFSAEFPKEGPSILRIQQVVRGDSAAYFCASSQDRGNTEAFFGQGTRLTVV.

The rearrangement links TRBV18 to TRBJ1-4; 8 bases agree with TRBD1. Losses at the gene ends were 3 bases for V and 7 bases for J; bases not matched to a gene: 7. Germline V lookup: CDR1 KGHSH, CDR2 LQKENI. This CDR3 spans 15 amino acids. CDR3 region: CASSPPSRGPEKLFF. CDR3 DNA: TGTGCCAGCTCACCGCCCAGCAGGGGGCCTGAAAAACTGTTTTTT. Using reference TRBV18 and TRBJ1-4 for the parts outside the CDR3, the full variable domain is NAGVMQNPRHLVRRRGQEARLRCSPMKGHSHVYWYRQLPEEGLKFMVYLQKENIIDESGMPKERFSAEFPKEGPSILRIQQVVRGDSAAYFCASSPPSRGPEKLFFGSGTQLSVL.

CDR3 region: CAWSPANSMAYEQYF. The CDR3 nucleotides read TGTGCCTGGAGCCCCGCAAACTCGATGGCCTACGAGCAGTACTTC. This chain connects TRBV30 to TRBJ2-7; no clear D gene. The V and J ends lost 3 bases and 2 bases respectively, with 17 bases between them. Germline V gene sequence: CDR1 GTSNPN, CDR2 SVGIG (reference sequence). The length of the CDR3 is 15 residues. The whole variable domain, remainder taken from reference TRBV30 and TRBJ2-7, is SQTIHQWPATLVQPVGSPLSLECTVEGTSNPNLYWYRQAAGRGLQLLFYSVGIGQISSEVPQNLSASRPQDRQFILSSKKLLLSDSGFYLCAWSPANSMAYEQYFGPGTRLTVT.

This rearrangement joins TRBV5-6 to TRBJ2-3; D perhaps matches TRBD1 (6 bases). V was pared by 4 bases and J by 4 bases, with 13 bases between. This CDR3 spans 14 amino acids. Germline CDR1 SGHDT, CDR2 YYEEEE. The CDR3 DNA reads TGTGCCAGCAGCGGGGAGTACAGGGCAGATACGCAGTATTTT. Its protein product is CASSGEYRADTQYF.

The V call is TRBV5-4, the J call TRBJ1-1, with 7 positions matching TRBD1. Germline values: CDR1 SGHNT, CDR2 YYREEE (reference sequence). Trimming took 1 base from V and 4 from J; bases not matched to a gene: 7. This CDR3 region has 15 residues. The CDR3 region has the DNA TGTGCCAGCAGCTTGAGGGCGGGACAGTTCACTGAAGCTTTCTTT. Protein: CASSLRAGQFTEAFF.

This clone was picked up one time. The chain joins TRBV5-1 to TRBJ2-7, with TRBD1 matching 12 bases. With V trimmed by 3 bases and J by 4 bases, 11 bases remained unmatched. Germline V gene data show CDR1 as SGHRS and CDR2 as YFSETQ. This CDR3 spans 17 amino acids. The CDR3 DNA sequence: TGCGCCAGCAGCTCCGGGACAGGGGGCGGGGGGATGTACGAGCAGTACTTC. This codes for CASSSGTGGGGMYEQYF.

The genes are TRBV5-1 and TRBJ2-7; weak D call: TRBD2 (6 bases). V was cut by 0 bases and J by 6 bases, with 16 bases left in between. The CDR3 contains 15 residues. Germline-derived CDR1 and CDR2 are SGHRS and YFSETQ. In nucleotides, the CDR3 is TGCGCCAGCAGCTTGGTGGGGGGAGACGGGGGCGAGCAGTACTTC. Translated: CASSLVGGDGGEQYF.